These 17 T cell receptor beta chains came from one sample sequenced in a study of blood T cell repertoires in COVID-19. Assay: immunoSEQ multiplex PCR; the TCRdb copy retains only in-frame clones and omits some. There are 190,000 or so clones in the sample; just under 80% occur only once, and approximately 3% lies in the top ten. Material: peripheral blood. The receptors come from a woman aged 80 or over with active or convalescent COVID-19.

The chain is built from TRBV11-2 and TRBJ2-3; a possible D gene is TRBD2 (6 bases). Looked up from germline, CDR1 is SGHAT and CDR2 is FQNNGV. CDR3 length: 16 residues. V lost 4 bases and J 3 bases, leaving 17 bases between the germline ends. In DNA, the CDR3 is TGTGCCAGCAGCTCTCGGGACTCCCGTGGGACAGATACGCAGTATTTT. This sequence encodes CASSSRDSRGTDTQYF.

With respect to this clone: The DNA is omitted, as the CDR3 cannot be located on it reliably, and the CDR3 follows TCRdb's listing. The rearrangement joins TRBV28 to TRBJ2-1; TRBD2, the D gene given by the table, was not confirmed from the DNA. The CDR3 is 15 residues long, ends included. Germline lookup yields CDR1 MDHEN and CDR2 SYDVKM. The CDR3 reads CASSSVMMSSSSGFF.

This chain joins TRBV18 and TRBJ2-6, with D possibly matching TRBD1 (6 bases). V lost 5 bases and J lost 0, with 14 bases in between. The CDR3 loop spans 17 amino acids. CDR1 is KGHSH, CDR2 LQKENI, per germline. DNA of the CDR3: TGTGCCAGCTCAGGGGGCCTTAGGAGCTCTGGGGCCAACGTCCTGACTTTC. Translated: CASSGGLRSSGANVLTF.

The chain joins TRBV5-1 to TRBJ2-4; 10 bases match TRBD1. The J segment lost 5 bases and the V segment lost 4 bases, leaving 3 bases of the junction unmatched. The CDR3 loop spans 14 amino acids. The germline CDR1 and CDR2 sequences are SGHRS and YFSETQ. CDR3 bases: TGCGCCAGCAGCCAAGGGACAGGGGAAAACATTCAGTACTTC. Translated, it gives CASSQGTGENIQYF.

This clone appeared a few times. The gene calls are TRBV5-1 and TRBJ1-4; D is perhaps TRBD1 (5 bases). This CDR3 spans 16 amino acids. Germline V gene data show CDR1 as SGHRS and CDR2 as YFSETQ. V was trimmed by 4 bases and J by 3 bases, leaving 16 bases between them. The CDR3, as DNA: TGCGCCAGCAGCCCGGGGGGAGAGACGGCTAATGAAAAACTGTTTTTT. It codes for CASSPGGETANEKLFF.

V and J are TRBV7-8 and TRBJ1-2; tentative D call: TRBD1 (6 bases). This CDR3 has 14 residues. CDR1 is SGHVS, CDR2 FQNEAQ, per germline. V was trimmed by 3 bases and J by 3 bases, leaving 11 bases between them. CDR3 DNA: TGTGCCAGCAGCTTCCAGGGGACCGACTATGGCTACACCTTC. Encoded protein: CASSFQGTDYGYTF. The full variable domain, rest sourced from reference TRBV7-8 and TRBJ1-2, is GAGVSQSPRYKVAKRGQDVALRCDPISGHVSLFWYQQALGQGPEFLTYFQNEAQLDKSGLPSDRFFAERPEGSVSTLKIQRTQQEDSAVYLCASSFQGTDYGYTFGSGTRLTVV.

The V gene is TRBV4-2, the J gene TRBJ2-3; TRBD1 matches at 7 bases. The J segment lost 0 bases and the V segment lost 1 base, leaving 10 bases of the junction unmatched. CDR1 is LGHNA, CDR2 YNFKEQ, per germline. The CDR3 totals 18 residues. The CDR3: CASSQVVRGRSSTDTQYF. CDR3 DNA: TGTGCCAGCAGCCAAGTCGTAAGGGGGCGGTCAAGCACAGATACGCAGTATTTT.

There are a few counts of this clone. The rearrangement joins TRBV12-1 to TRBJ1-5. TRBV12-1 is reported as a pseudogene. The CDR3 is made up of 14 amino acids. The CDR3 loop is CASSGQEGNQPQHF. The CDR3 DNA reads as TGTGCCAGCAGCGGGCAGGAGGGCAATCAGCCCCAGCATTTT.

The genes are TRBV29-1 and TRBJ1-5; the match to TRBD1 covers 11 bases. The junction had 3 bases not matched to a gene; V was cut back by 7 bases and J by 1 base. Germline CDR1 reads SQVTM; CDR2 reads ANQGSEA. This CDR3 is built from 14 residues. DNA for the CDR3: TGCAGCGCAGGACAGGGGGCGAGCAATCAGCCCCAGCATTTT. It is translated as CSAGQGASNQPQHF.

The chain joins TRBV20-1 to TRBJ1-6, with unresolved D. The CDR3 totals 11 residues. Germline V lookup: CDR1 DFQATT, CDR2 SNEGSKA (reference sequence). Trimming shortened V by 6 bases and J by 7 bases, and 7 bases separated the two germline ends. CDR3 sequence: CSAFGNSPLHF. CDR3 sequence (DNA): TGCAGTGCGTTCGGGAATTCACCCCTCCACTTT.

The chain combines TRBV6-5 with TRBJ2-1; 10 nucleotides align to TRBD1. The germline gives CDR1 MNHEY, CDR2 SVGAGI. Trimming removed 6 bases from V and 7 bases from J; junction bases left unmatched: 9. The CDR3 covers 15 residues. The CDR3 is CASRAGTGVRNEQFF. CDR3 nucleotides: TGTGCCAGCAGGGCCGGGACAGGGGTTCGGAATGAGCAGTTCTTC.

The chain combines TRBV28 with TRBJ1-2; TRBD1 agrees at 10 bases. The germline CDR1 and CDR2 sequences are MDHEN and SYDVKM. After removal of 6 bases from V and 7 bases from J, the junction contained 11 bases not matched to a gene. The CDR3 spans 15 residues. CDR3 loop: CASSQTGQGVSGYTF. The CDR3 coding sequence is TGTGCCAGCAGCCAAACCGGACAGGGGGTGAGTGGCTACACCTTC.

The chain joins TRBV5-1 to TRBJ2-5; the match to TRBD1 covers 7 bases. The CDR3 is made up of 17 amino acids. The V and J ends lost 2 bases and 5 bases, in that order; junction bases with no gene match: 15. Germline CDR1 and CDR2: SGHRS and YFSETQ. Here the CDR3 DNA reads TGCGCCAGCAGCTTACGGTCCGACAGGGTAGTTGGTGAGACCCAGTACTTC. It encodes CASSLRSDRVVGETQYF.

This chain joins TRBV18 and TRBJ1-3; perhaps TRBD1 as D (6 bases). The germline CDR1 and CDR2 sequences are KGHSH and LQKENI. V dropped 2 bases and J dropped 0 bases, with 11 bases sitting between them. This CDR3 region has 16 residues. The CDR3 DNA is TGTGCCAGCTCACCAGGACAGACTCTCTCTGGAAACACCATATATTTT. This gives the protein CASSPGQTLSGNTIYF.

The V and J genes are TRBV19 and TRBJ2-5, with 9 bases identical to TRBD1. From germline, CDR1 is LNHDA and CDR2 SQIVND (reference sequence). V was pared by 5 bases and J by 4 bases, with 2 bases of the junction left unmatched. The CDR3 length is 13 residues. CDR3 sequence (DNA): TGTGCCAGTAGTCTGACAGGGGGAGAGACCCAGTACTTC. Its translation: CASSLTGGETQYF.

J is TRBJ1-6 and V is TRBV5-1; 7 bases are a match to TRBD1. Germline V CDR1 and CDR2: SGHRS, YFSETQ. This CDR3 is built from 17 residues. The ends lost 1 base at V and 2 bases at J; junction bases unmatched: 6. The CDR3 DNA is TGCGCCAGCAGCTTGACTCCGGGACAGCCCTATAATTCACCCCTCCACTTT. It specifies CASSLTPGQPYNSPLHF. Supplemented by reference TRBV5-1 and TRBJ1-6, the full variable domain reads KAGVTQTPRYLIKTRGQQVTLSCSPISGHRSVSWYQQTPGQGLQFLFEYFSETQRNKGNFPGRFSGRQFSNSRSEMNVSTLELGDSALYLCASSLTPGQPYNSPLHFGNGTRLTVT.

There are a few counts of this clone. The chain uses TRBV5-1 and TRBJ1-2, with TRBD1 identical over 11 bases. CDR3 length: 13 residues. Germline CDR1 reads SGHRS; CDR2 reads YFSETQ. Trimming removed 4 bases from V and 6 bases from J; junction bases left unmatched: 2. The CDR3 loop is CASSAGQGDGYTF. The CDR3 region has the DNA TGCGCCAGCAGCGCGGGACAGGGGGATGGCTACACCTTC.